This TCR beta chain was documented in a study of read filtering for tumor transcriptome and immune sequencing. Study results and limitations: IR-seq and RNA-seq agreed better without single-read clonotypes.

From approximately 400 ng of RNA, a library with molecular barcoded alpha/delta and beta/gamma adaptors was made. TCRdb analysed the reads with MiXCR anew, one entry per CDR3 protein. The sample has roughly 41,000 distinct CDR3 sequences, roughly 15% seen once. This clonotype showed up many times. Its matching antigen is unknown. With 1 base removed from V and 7 bases from J, the gap between germline ends came to 14 bases. CDR3 length: 15 residues. Germline lookup yields CDR1 KGHSH and CDR2 LQKENI. This TCR was recovered from a donor older than 35 with multiple myeloma. The chain has TRBV18 and TRBJ2-1; D not resolved. The sample taken for sequencing was a population of CD138-negative cells sorted from bone marrow. The DNA for the CDR3 is TGTGCCAGCTCACCACTGGGCGCCAACCAGAATGAGCAGTTCTTC. Protein sequence: CASSPLGANQNEQFF.